These 10 T cell receptor beta chains came from one sample sequenced in a study of blood T cell repertoires in COVID-19. TCRdb's table, derived via immunoSEQ multiplex PCR, lists solely in-frame clones and lacks some. The sample shows about 190,000 clones, 84% of them seen only once. Sequencing was carried out using PBMCs or T cells enriched from blood (not recorded which). The receptors originated from a woman aged 25 to 39 who had been exposed to COVID-19.

The J gene is TRBJ1-4, the V gene TRBV19, with D possibly matching TRBD1 (5 bases). CDR3 size: 14 residues. V was cut by 6 bases and J by 8 bases, with 16 bases left in between. CDR1 LNHDA and CDR2 SQIVND come from the germline V gene (reference sequence). CDR3 in DNA: TGTGCCAGTAGGGACCCCTGGGGCTGGGAAAAACTGTTTTTT. It yields the protein CASRDPWGWEKLFF.

V is TRBV19 and J is TRBJ1-2; TRBD1 is a possible D gene (6 bases). Looked up from germline, CDR1 is LNHDA and CDR2 is SQIVND (reference sequence). This CDR3 has 15 residues. The ends were cut back, 5 bases at V and 4 bases at J, with 17 bases in the middle. The CDR3, as DNA: TGTGCCAGTAGTTCCCGCACGGGGGGCCCCTATGGCTACACCTTC. It is translated as CASSSRTGGPYGYTF.

This clone was detected only once. The genes are TRBV9 and TRBJ2-3, with 9 positions matching TRBD2. This CDR3 contains 17 residues. Per germline, CDR1 SGDLS and CDR2 YYNGEE. The V segment lost 3 bases and the J segment 0 bases; nucleotides outside the gene matches: 8. The CDR3 reads CASSASGGGVSTDTQYF. The CDR3 coding sequence is TGTGCCAGCAGCGCGTCTGGCGGGGGGGTAAGCACAGATACGCAGTATTTT.

This clone showed up just a few times. The chain carries TRBV27 and TRBJ1-1; TRBD1 matches at 9 bases. CDR1 MNHEY and CDR2 SMNVEV come from the germline V gene (reference sequence). The CDR3 totals 15 residues. V lost 3 bases, J lost 4 bases, and 6 bases stayed unmatched. Here the CDR3 reads CASSLSGTGSTEAFF. The CDR3 region has the DNA TGTGCCAGCAGTTTGTCCGGGACAGGGAGCACTGAAGCTTTCTTT.

This clone was seen a single time. Other nucleotide sequences in the sample specify the same CDR3. This chain uses TRBV7-2 with TRBJ2-3, with 14 bases identical to TRBD2. Trimming at V came to 5 bases and at J to 1 base, leaving 2 bases not matched to a gene. The CDR3 has 16 amino acids. Germline V gene lookup returns CDR1 SGHTA and CDR2 FQGNSA. The CDR3 is CASSLGLAGGTDTQYF. The CDR3 coding sequence is TGTGCCAGCAGCCTGGGACTAGCGGGGGGCACAGATACGCAGTATTTT. The variable domain in full, completed from reference TRBV7-2 and TRBJ2-3, reads GAGVSQSPSNKVTEKGKDVELRCDPISGHTALYWYRQSLGQGLEFLIYFQGNSAPDKSGLPSDRFSAERTGGSVSTLTIQRTQQEDSAVYLCASSLGLAGGTDTQYFGPGTRLTVL.

The chain carries TRBV6-6 and TRBJ2-6; D possibly corresponds to TRBD1 (6 bases). The CDR3 covers 16 residues. Germline V gives CDR1 MNHNY, CDR2 SVGAGI (reference sequence). Trimming cost V 10 bases and J 4 bases, with 20 bases left between them. CDR3 coding DNA: TGTGCCACTCGGGCAGGGGAAGGAACCGGGGCCAACGTCCTGACTTTC. Translated, it gives CATRAGEGTGANVLTF.

The chain has TRBV7-8 and TRBJ1-1, with 7 bases fitting TRBD1. Germline CDR1 is SGHVS and CDR2 is FQNEAQ. V lost 6 bases, J lost 7 bases, and 5 bases stayed unmatched. The CDR3 is 12 amino acids. As DNA, the CDR3 is TGTGCCAGCAGACCTGACAGGGATGAAGCTTTCTTT. The encoded protein is CASRPDRDEAFF.

The chain joins TRBV7-8 to TRBJ2-5; 8 nucleotides match TRBD2. The CDR3 spans 15 residues. With V trimmed by 5 bases and J by 1 base, 6 bases remained unmatched. The germline V gene has CDR1 SGHVS and CDR2 FQNEAQ. The chain's CDR3 is CASSPPGGSQETQYF. In DNA, the CDR3 is TGTGCCAGCAGCCCACCGGGGGGGTCCCAAGAGACCCAGTACTTC.

In nucleotides, the CDR3 is TGTGCCAGCAGCTTACTCAATCAGCCCCAGCATTTT. It translates to CASSLLNQPQHF. The chain has TRBV7-2 and TRBJ1-5; D not certain. Germline CDR1 is SGHTA and CDR2 is FQGNSA. The CDR3 has 12 amino acids. Trimming cost V 2 bases and J 3 bases, with 2 bases left between them.

The rearrangement joins TRBV27 to TRBJ1-1, with D hard to call. Deletions cut 0 bases from V and 1 base from J, with 6 bases between. The CDR3 is made up of 14 amino acids. Germline V gene data show CDR1 as MNHEY and CDR2 as SMNVEV (reference sequence). For the CDR3, the DNA is TGTGCCAGCAGTTTATCCCCCAAGAACACTGAAGCTTTCTTT. Its translation: CASSLSPKNTEAFF.